The 27 T cell receptor beta chains presented below share a single source sample, sequenced in a study of identifying expanded T cells in peripheral blood. The method was immunoSEQ multiplex PCR; TCRdb's version includes in-frame clones alone and lacks a portion of them. The profile shows approximately 58,000 clones, under 85% of them singletons. Sample: blood. The receptors originated from a person aged 18 to 75 in good health.

This sequence joins TRBV19 and TRBJ2-7; a possible D gene is TRBD1 (6 bases). The germline gives CDR1 LNHDA, CDR2 SQIVND (reference sequence). V lost 3 bases to trimming and J lost 1 base, with 13 bases between them. This CDR3 has 15 residues. The CDR3 DNA follows: TGTGCCAGTAGTATTGTAGGGGGACCTTCCTACGAGCAGTACTTC. The encoded protein is CASSIVGGPSYEQYF.

The genes are TRBV27 and TRBJ1-2; perhaps TRBD1 as D (6 bases). The CDR3 is 15 residues long. Trimming took 1 base from V and 6 from J, leaving 15 bases between them. Germline values: CDR1 MNHEY, CDR2 SMNVEV (reference sequence). The CDR3 DNA sequence: TGTGCCAGCAGTTTATTCGCAGGGGAGGTTAATGGCTACACCTTC. Its protein is CASSLFAGEVNGYTF.

V gene TRBV19 combines with J gene TRBJ2-7, with 8 bases that match TRBD1. CDR1 and CDR2 (germline): LNHDA, SQIVND (reference sequence). The CDR3 sequence is 14 residues long. V lost 1 base and J lost 2; bases outside the gene matches: 1. The CDR3 coding sequence is TGTGCCAGTAGTATAGGGACAGGGACCTACGAGCAGTACTTC. It encodes CASSIGTGTYEQYF.

The genes are TRBV29-1 and TRBJ2-5, with TRBD1 matching over 10 bases. The CDR3 contains 13 residues. V trimming: 8 bases; J trimming: 5 bases; junction bases outside the gene matches: 8. Germline CDR1 reads SQVTM; CDR2 reads ANQGSEA. The CDR3 sequence: CSCGTGVGETQYF. CDR3 sequence (DNA): TGCAGCTGCGGGACAGGGGTCGGGGAGACCCAGTACTTC.

V gene TRBV29-1 combines with J gene TRBJ2-6, with a possible D match to TRBD1 (5 bases). The CDR3 has 15 residues. Between the trimmed V and J ends, which lost 3 bases and 0 bases, there was a span of 9 bases. Germline loops: CDR1 SQVTM, CDR2 ANQGSEA. The CDR3 region has the DNA TGCAGCGTTGACTTAGACAGCTCTGGGGCCAACGTCCTGACTTTC. This codes for CSVDLDSSGANVLTF.

The chain is built from TRBV29-1 and TRBJ2-2; perhaps TRBD1 as D (5 bases). Trimming cost V 3 bases and J 3 bases, with 5 bases left between them. The CDR3 extends over 12 amino acids. CDR1 SQVTM and CDR2 ANQGSEA come from the germline V gene. The CDR3 region is CSVETDTGELFF. DNA for the CDR3: TGCAGCGTTGAGACAGACACCGGGGAGCTGTTTTTT.

As regards this clone: Distinct nucleotide sequences in the sample also encode this CDR3. The genes are TRBV6-1 and TRBJ1-4, with D unclear. With 1 base removed from V and 8 bases from J, the gap between germline ends came to 8 bases. From germline, CDR1 is MNHNS and CDR2 SASEGT. The CDR3 is 13 residues long. DNA for the CDR3: TGTGCCAGCAGTGAAGTTCTTCGGGAAAAACTGTTTTTT. Translated, it gives CASSEVLREKLFF.

The chain is built from TRBV7-2 and TRBJ2-4, with D uncertain. V lost 0 bases to trimming and J lost 4 bases, with 4 bases between them. Germline CDR1 is SGHTA and CDR2 is FQGNSA. This CDR3 has 13 amino acids. CDR3 sequence: CASSLAGKNIQYF. The CDR3 DNA is TGTGCCAGCAGCTTAGCGGGAAAAAACATTCAGTACTTC.

The chain carries TRBV7-9 and TRBJ1-3, with unresolved D. V was cut by 1 base and J by 7 bases, with 11 bases left in between. CDR3 size: 14 residues. Per the germline V gene, CDR1 is SEHNR and CDR2 is FQNEAQ (reference sequence). The CDR3 reads CASSLVLEGNTIYF. In nucleotides, the CDR3 is TGTGCCAGCAGCTTAGTACTAGAAGGGAACACCATATATTTT.

The chain uses TRBV14 and TRBJ1-2, with D tentatively TRBD1 (6 bases). Germline V gene sequence: CDR1 SGHDN, CDR2 FVKESK. The CDR3 length is 15 residues. Trimming stripped 4 bases from V and 7 bases from J, with 19 bases between. CDR3 in amino acids: CASSRSAGGGFGYTF. The CDR3 DNA reads as TGTGCCAGCAGCCGAAGTGCGGGGGGCGGTTTTGGCTACACCTTC. The full variable domain, its missing parts supplied by reference TRBV14 and TRBJ1-2, is EAGVTQFPSHSVIEKGQTVTLRCDPISGHDNLYWYRRVMGKEIKFLLHFVKESKQDESGMPNNRFLAERTGGTYSTLKVQPAELEDSGVYFCASSRSAGGGFGYTFGSGTRLTVV.

The chain is built from TRBV27 and TRBJ2-3; 12 bases are a match to TRBD2. The CDR3 is 14 residues long. CDR1 MNHEY and CDR2 SMNVEV come from the germline V gene (reference sequence). V lost 5 bases, J lost 7 bases, and 4 bases stayed unmatched. CDR3 nucleotide sequence: TGTGCCAGCAGTCCTAGCGGGAGGGGAAATACGCAGTATTTT. Amino acids: CASSPSGRGNTQYF.

The V and J genes are TRBV4-3 and TRBJ2-2, with D unresolved. The V and J ends lost 7 bases and 6 bases respectively, with 15 bases between them. Germline assignment: CDR1 LGHNA and CDR2 YSLEER. There are 14 residues in the CDR3. This CDR3 reads CASKQSETAGELFF. The CDR3 DNA reads as TGCGCCAGCAAACAGTCCGAAACTGCCGGGGAGCTGTTTTTT.

The chain is built from TRBV15 and TRBJ1-5; TRBD1 matches 8 bases. The CDR3 is made up of 15 amino acids. Germline V gives CDR1 LNHNV, CDR2 YYDKDF (reference sequence). After removal of 1 base from V and 6 bases from J, the junction contained 5 bases not matched to a gene. The DNA of the CDR3 is TGTGCCACCAGCAGAGCCCCAGGGGGCGGTCAGCCCCAGCATTTT. As protein: CATSRAPGGGQPQHF.

The chain employs TRBV7-3 and TRBJ1-6; possible D gene TRBD1, 5 bases. Germline assignment: CDR1 SGHTA and CDR2 FQGTGA. V dropped 2 bases and J dropped 9 bases, with 14 bases sitting between them. The CDR3 runs 15 residues. CDR3 amino acids: CASSLSRDFASPLHF. The CDR3 DNA reads TGTGCCAGCAGCTTATCCCGGGACTTCGCTTCACCCCTCCACTTT.

The genes are TRBV7-3 and TRBJ2-1; D may be TRBD2 (6 bases). Trimming removed 7 bases at V and 8 bases at J, with 27 bases between. The CDR3 contains 17 residues. The V gene's germline CDR1 is SGHTA and CDR2 FQGTGA. CDR3 nucleotides: TGTGCCAGCAATCTAAAAACCGGGAGATCGCCCGCGGATGAGCAGTTCTTC. It is translated as CASNLKTGRSPADEQFF.

In its sample, this clone was seen once. This sequence joins TRBV7-8 and TRBJ1-2; unclear D gene. The CDR3 totals 14 residues. CDR1 is SGHVS and CDR2 is FQNEAQ in the germline V gene. The germline V and J ends were trimmed by 0 bases and 0 bases, with 5 bases remaining between them. For the CDR3, the DNA is TGTGCCAGCAGCTTAGCCAGCACTAACTATGGCTACACCTTC. Translated: CASSLASTNYGYTF.

This chain uses TRBV7-9 with TRBJ2-7; 8 positions match TRBD1. The V gene end was trimmed by 1 base and the J gene end by 7 bases; junction bases not matched to a gene: 6. There are 14 residues in the CDR3. Germline lookup yields CDR1 SEHNR and CDR2 FQNEAQ (reference sequence). The CDR3: CASSLGTGRGEQYF. CDR3 in DNA: TGTGCCAGCAGCTTAGGGACAGGGAGAGGGGAGCAGTACTTC.

This clone was seen once. The chain couples TRBV5-4 to TRBJ2-3; D call uncertain. The V and J ends lost 4 bases and 0 bases respectively, with 6 bases between them. CDR3 length: 13 amino acids. CDR1 is SGHNT and CDR2 is YYREEE in the germline V gene (reference sequence). The CDR3 loop is CASSPGSTDTQYF. The CDR3 nucleotides are TGTGCCAGCAGCCCCGGCAGCACAGATACGCAGTATTTT.

The chain joins TRBV10-3 to TRBJ1-2, with 7 bases lining up with TRBD1. The germline gives CDR1 ENHRY, CDR2 SYGVKD. The CDR3 runs 13 residues. Unmatched junction bases numbered 5, after V lost 3 bases and J lost 7 bases. Here the CDR3 DNA reads TGTGCCATCAGTGAAAGACAGGGAGGTGGCTACACCTTC. As protein: CAISERQGGGYTF.

This chain connects TRBV5-8 to TRBJ1-4, with 7 bases identical to TRBD1. This CDR3 spans 13 amino acids. V trimming: 5 bases; J trimming: 8 bases; junction bases outside the gene matches: 6. The germline V gene has CDR1 SGHTS and CDR2 YDEGEE. The CDR3 loop reads CASSRGQAEKLFF. The CDR3 DNA reads as TGTGCCAGCAGTCGAGGACAGGCCGAAAAACTGTTTTTT.

This chain joins TRBV14 and TRBJ2-3; D is undetermined. From germline, CDR1 is SGHDN and CDR2 FVKESK. Trimming removed 5 bases from V and 0 bases from J, with 9 bases in between. CDR3 length equals 14 residues. The CDR3 loop is CASSYRTSTDTQYF. In DNA form, the CDR3 reads TGTGCCAGCAGCTATCGTACTAGCACAGATACGCAGTATTTT.

This chain uses TRBV30 with TRBJ2-7, with 11 bases fitting TRBD2. CDR3 size: 13 residues. Germline CDR1 and CDR2: GTSNPN and SVGIG (reference sequence). J lost 2 bases, V lost 3 bases, and 0 bases had no gene match. The CDR3 DNA follows: TGTGCCTGGAGGACTAGCGGGACCTACGAGCAGTACTTC. Protein sequence: CAWRTSGTYEQYF.

The J gene is TRBJ1-2, the V gene TRBV5-6; D unclear. This CDR3 contains 13 residues. The V and J ends lost 0 bases and 2 bases respectively, with 5 bases between them. CDR1 is SGHDT and CDR2 is YYEEEE in the germline V gene. Here the CDR3 reads CASSLGENYGYTF. The CDR3 DNA reads TGTGCCAGCAGCTTGGGGGAGAACTATGGCTACACCTTC. Variable domain in full (rest from reference TRBV5-6 and TRBJ1-2): DAGVTQSPTHLIKTRGQQVTLRCSPKSGHDTVSWYQQALGQGPQFIFQYYEEEERQRGNFPDRFSGHQFPNYSSELNVNALLLGDSALYLCASSLGENYGYTFGSGTRLTVV.

This rearrangement joins TRBV5-6 to TRBJ2-1; D unclear. V was cut by 0 bases and J by 4 bases, with 5 bases left in between. CDR3 size: 13 residues. The germline V gene has CDR1 SGHDT and CDR2 YYEEEE. The DNA for the CDR3 is TGTGCCAGCAGCTTGGTAGTATACAATGAGCAGTTCTTC. This gives the protein CASSLVVYNEQFF.

The chain uses TRBV7-6 and TRBJ2-2, with D unresolved. Trimming removed 5 bases from V and 8 bases from J, with 12 bases in between. This CDR3 contains 13 residues. The germline CDR1 and CDR2 sequences are SGHVS and FNYEAQ. The CDR3 region has the DNA TGTGCCAGCAGCCGAGACTTGGGGGGGGAGCTGTTTTTT. Translated: CASSRDLGGELFF.

The chain carries TRBV5-6 and TRBJ1-1; no clear D. The CDR3 runs to 11 residues. Trimming removed 5 bases from V and 3 bases from J, with 5 bases in between. Germline V gene lookup returns CDR1 SGHDT and CDR2 YYEEEE. This chain's CDR3 is CASRWDTEAFF. Written as DNA, the CDR3 is TGTGCCAGCAGGTGGGACACTGAAGCTTTCTTT.

Comments on this clone: One junction end does not reproduce the germline sequence, and a read error may be involved. This chain links TRBV19 with TRBJ2-6; a possible D gene is TRBD1 (5 bases). This CDR3 is built from 15 residues. Germline CDR1 reads LNHDA; CDR2 reads SQIVND (reference sequence). This CDR3 is CATRSGASGANVLTF. CDR3 bases: TGTGCCACCCGATCAGGCGCTTCTGGGGCCAACGTCCTGACTTTT.